This entry lists 21 T cell receptor beta chains sequenced from one sample in a study of T cell changes during pregnancy in multiple sclerosis. Method: immunoSEQ multiplex PCR; TCRdb's copy keeps in-frame clones and lacks some. The sample carries 35,000 to 40,000 clones, 92% recorded once. The sequencing used CD8+ T cells from peripheral blood mononuclear cells, collected in the third trimester of pregnancy. These receptors originate from a female donor with multiple sclerosis, enrolled in a pregnancy study.

The rearrangement joins TRBV28 to TRBJ2-7, with 7 bases identical to TRBD1. The trim removed 6 bases at V and 3 bases at J, leaving 11 bases unmatched. The length of the CDR3 is 15 residues. Germline V lookup: CDR1 MDHEN, CDR2 SYDVKM. DNA of the CDR3: TGTGCCAGCAGCCGAGAACAGGGGTCCGACTACGAGCAGTACTTC. Its protein is CASSREQGSDYEQYF.

V usage is TRBV15 and J usage is TRBJ2-5; D is perhaps TRBD2 (7 bases). Trimming took off 5 bases at V and 5 bases at J, with 18 bases between the two ends. The CDR3 has 15 amino acids. Germline V gene data show CDR1 as LNHNV and CDR2 as YYDKDF (reference sequence). The CDR3 spells CATSLRWGGRETQYF. In DNA, the CDR3 is TGTGCCACCAGCTTGAGGTGGGGGGGGCGGGAGACCCAGTACTTC.

This chain uses TRBV4-3 with TRBJ2-3, with D unresolved. V dropped 5 bases and J dropped 4 bases, with 10 bases sitting between them. The germline V gene has CDR1 LGHNA and CDR2 YSLEER. This CDR3 has 13 amino acids. The chain's CDR3 is CASSSGSADTQYF. Written as DNA, the CDR3 is TGCGCCAGCAGCTCCGGAAGCGCAGATACGCAGTATTTT.

V is TRBV19 and J is TRBJ2-3; 7 nucleotides align to TRBD2. V dropped 3 bases and J dropped 4; count of bases not matched to a gene: 7. In germline, CDR1 is LNHDA, CDR2 SQIVND (reference sequence). The CDR3 length is 15 residues. The DNA for the CDR3 is TGTGCCAGTAGTATCCGGGGGGAGGGTTCAGATACGCAGTATTTT. It is translated as CASSIRGEGSDTQYF.

The rearrangement links TRBV28 to TRBJ2-3; D possibly corresponds to TRBD2 (5 bases). The CDR3 has 15 amino acids. The germline V and J ends were trimmed by 9 bases and 2 bases, with 18 bases remaining between them. Per germline, CDR1 MDHEN and CDR2 SYDVKM. CDR3 sequence (DNA): TGTGCCAGTGTAAAGCGGTCCGGGCACACAGATACGCAGTATTTT. This gives the protein CASVKRSGHTDTQYF.

This clone was detected only a few times. This chain links TRBV19 with TRBJ1-1; D perhaps matches TRBD1 (6 bases). This CDR3 spans 13 amino acids. The V and J ends lost 6 bases and 0 bases respectively, with 8 bases between them. CDR1 and CDR2 from the germline V gene are LNHDA and SQIVND (reference sequence). The CDR3 here is CASSGQLNTEAFF. CDR3 DNA sequence: TGTGCCAGTAGCGGACAGCTGAACACTGAAGCTTTCTTT.

The chain combines TRBV28 with TRBJ2-7, with 9 bases aligning to TRBD2. Trimming cost V 6 bases and J 3 bases; bases outside gene matches: 3. The CDR3 consists of 13 residues. CDR1 is MDHEN, CDR2 SYDVKM, per germline. The CDR3 DNA reads TGTGCCAGCAGACTAGCGGGTAGCTACGAGCAGTACTTC. This sequence encodes CASRLAGSYEQYF. The entire variable domain, with the rest obtained from reference TRBV28 and TRBJ2-7, is as follows: DVKVTQSSRYLVKRTGEKVFLECVQDMDHENMFWYRQDPGLGLRLIYFSYDVKMKEKGDIPEGYSVSREKKERFSLILESASTNQTSMYLCASRLAGSYEQYFGPGTRLTVT.

J is TRBJ2-1 and V is TRBV7-9; D gene unclear. The CDR3 runs to 13 residues. Trimming removed 1 base at V and 10 bases at J, with 11 bases between. Per germline, CDR1 SEHNR and CDR2 FQNEAQ (reference sequence). The CDR3: CASSLGLGAEQFF. CDR3 nucleotide sequence: TGTGCCAGCAGCTTAGGACTCGGAGCCGAGCAGTTCTTC.

The chain is built from TRBV18 and TRBJ2-7, with TRBD1 identical over 8 bases. Germline V CDR1 and CDR2: KGHSH, LQKENI. There are 14 residues in the CDR3. J lost 5 bases, V lost 3 bases, and 6 bases had no gene match. The CDR3, as DNA: TGTGCCAGCTCACCTAGCAGGGGGCACCACGAGCAGTACTTC. Its translation: CASSPSRGHHEQYF. Drawing the rest from reference TRBV18 and TRBJ2-7, the complete variable domain is NAGVMQNPRHLVRRRGQEARLRCSPMKGHSHVYWYRQLPEEGLKFMVYLQKENIIDESGMPKERFSAEFPKEGPSILRIQQVVRGDSAAYFCASSPSRGHHEQYFGPGTRLTVT.

The chain carries TRBV21-1 and TRBJ2-3; no check of the table's D call, TRBD2, against the DNA was made. TRBV21-1 is marked as a pseudogene. The CDR3 is made up of 13 amino acids. This chain's CDR3 is CASSKTRVDTQYF. CDR3 DNA: TGTGCCAGCAGCAAAACTAGAGTGGATACGCAGTATTTT.

The V call is TRBV11-2, the J call TRBJ1-5, with 7 bases matching TRBD1. Looked up from germline, CDR1 is SGHAT and CDR2 is FQNNGV. CDR3 length: 14 residues. J was trimmed by 2 bases and V by 5 bases; bases with no gene match: 3. CDR3 sequence (DNA): TGTGCCAGCAGCAGAGGGACAGGCAATCAGCCCCAGCATTTT. Translating it yields CASSRGTGNQPQHF.

V gene TRBV10-3 combines with J gene TRBJ2-7; possibly TRBD1 for D (5 bases). CDR3 length: 15 residues. Germline lookup yields CDR1 ENHRY and CDR2 SYGVKD. Deletions cut 3 bases from V and 2 bases from J, with 14 bases between. CDR3 in DNA: TGTGCCATCAGTGAACCGACAGTGTATACCTACGAGCAGTACTTC. As protein: CAISEPTVYTYEQYF.

CDR3 loop: CAIGTFGGEQYF. CDR3 nucleotides: TGTGCCATCGGGACATTTGGTGGCGAGCAGTACTTC. The chain employs TRBV6-1 and TRBJ2-7; D is perhaps TRBD1 (6 bases). Trimming pared 10 bases from V and 6 bases from J, leaving 16 bases between. The CDR3 covers 12 residues. Germline CDR1 and CDR2: MNHNS and SASEGT.

The chain has TRBV4-3 and TRBJ1-6; D is ambiguous. Germline V gene sequence: CDR1 LGHNA, CDR2 YSLEER. With 3 bases removed from V and 9 bases from J, the gap between germline ends came to 21 bases. This CDR3 is 17 amino acids long. Here the CDR3 DNA reads TGCGCCAGCAGCCACCTATCCACGGGTTTCGGGAGTTCACCCCTCCACTTT. It translates to CASSHLSTGFGSSPLHF.

The V gene is TRBV7-9, the J gene TRBJ1-1; D is ambiguous. Trimming stripped 0 bases from V and 1 base from J, with 12 bases between. CDR1 is SEHNR and CDR2 is FQNEAQ in the germline V gene (reference sequence). This CDR3 spans 16 amino acids. CDR3 in amino acids: CASSLASEGANTEAFF. CDR3 DNA: TGTGCCAGCAGCTTAGCGTCGGAGGGAGCGAACACTGAAGCTTTCTTT. The full variable domain, with the rest looked up from reference TRBV7-9 and TRBJ1-1, is DTGVSQNPRHKITKRGQNVTFRCDPISEHNRLYWYRQTLGQGPEFLTYFQNEAQLEKSRLLSDRFSAERPKGSFSTLEIQRTEQGDSAMYLCASSLASEGANTEAFFGQGTRLTVV.

The chain is built from TRBV5-1 and TRBJ2-5; D unresolved. The DNA end is a closer match to TRBJ2-7, so the J assignment may be wrong. The CDR3 loop spans 11 amino acids. Germline CDR1 and CDR2: SGHRS and YFSETQ. The CDR3 sequence is CASSLFYEQYF. The CDR3 coding sequence is TGCGCCAGCAGCTTGTTTTACGAGCAGTACTTC.

The gene calls are TRBV11-3 and TRBJ1-1, with 7 bases matching TRBD1. V was clipped by 2 bases and J by 3 bases; unmatched bases: 6. The germline V gene has CDR1 SGHNT and CDR2 YENEEA. The CDR3 has 15 amino acids. This CDR3 is CASSLYGQGDTEAFF. DNA for the CDR3: TGTGCCAGCAGCTTATACGGCCAGGGGGACACTGAAGCTTTCTTT.

The table lists this clone with a count of one. V and J are TRBV5-4 and TRBJ1-2; the D gene is possibly TRBD1 (6 bases). CDR1 and CDR2 from the germline V gene are SGHNT and YYREEE (reference sequence). CDR3 length: 15 amino acids. Trimming left V 4 bases short and J 2 bases short, with 15 bases between. The CDR3 is CASSHTGTLNYGYTF. The CDR3 DNA reads TGTGCCAGCAGCCATACCGGGACACTCAACTATGGCTACACCTTC.

In its sample, this clone was seen many times. The CDR3 DNA follows: TGTGCCAGCAGTGGGGGACAGGACTTCAATCAGCCCCAGCATTTT. The encoded protein is CASSGGQDFNQPQHF. This chain connects TRBV6-1 to TRBJ1-5; 8 bases line up with TRBD1. After removal of 4 bases from V and 3 bases from J, the junction contained 5 bases not matched to a gene. Germline lookup yields CDR1 MNHNS and CDR2 SASEGT. The CDR3 loop spans 15 amino acids.

V gene TRBV5-1 combines with J gene TRBJ1-2, with D hard to call. The CDR3 covers 15 residues. Germline V lookup: CDR1 SGHRS, CDR2 YFSETQ. Trimming took off 4 bases at V and 2 bases at J, with 15 bases between the two ends. In nucleotides, the CDR3 is TGCGCCAGCAGCCACACCCCTTATTCAAACTATGGCTACACCTTC. Translating it yields CASSHTPYSNYGYTF.

This chain links TRBV7-9 with TRBJ2-1; TRBD2 agrees at 9 bases. The ends lost 5 bases at V and 4 bases at J; junction bases unmatched: 3. CDR1 is SEHNR, CDR2 FQNEAQ, per germline (reference sequence). This CDR3 is built from 14 residues. The CDR3 DNA reads as TGTGCCAGCAGCAAGACTAGCGGATACAATGAGCAGTTCTTC. Translating gives CASSKTSGYNEQFF.